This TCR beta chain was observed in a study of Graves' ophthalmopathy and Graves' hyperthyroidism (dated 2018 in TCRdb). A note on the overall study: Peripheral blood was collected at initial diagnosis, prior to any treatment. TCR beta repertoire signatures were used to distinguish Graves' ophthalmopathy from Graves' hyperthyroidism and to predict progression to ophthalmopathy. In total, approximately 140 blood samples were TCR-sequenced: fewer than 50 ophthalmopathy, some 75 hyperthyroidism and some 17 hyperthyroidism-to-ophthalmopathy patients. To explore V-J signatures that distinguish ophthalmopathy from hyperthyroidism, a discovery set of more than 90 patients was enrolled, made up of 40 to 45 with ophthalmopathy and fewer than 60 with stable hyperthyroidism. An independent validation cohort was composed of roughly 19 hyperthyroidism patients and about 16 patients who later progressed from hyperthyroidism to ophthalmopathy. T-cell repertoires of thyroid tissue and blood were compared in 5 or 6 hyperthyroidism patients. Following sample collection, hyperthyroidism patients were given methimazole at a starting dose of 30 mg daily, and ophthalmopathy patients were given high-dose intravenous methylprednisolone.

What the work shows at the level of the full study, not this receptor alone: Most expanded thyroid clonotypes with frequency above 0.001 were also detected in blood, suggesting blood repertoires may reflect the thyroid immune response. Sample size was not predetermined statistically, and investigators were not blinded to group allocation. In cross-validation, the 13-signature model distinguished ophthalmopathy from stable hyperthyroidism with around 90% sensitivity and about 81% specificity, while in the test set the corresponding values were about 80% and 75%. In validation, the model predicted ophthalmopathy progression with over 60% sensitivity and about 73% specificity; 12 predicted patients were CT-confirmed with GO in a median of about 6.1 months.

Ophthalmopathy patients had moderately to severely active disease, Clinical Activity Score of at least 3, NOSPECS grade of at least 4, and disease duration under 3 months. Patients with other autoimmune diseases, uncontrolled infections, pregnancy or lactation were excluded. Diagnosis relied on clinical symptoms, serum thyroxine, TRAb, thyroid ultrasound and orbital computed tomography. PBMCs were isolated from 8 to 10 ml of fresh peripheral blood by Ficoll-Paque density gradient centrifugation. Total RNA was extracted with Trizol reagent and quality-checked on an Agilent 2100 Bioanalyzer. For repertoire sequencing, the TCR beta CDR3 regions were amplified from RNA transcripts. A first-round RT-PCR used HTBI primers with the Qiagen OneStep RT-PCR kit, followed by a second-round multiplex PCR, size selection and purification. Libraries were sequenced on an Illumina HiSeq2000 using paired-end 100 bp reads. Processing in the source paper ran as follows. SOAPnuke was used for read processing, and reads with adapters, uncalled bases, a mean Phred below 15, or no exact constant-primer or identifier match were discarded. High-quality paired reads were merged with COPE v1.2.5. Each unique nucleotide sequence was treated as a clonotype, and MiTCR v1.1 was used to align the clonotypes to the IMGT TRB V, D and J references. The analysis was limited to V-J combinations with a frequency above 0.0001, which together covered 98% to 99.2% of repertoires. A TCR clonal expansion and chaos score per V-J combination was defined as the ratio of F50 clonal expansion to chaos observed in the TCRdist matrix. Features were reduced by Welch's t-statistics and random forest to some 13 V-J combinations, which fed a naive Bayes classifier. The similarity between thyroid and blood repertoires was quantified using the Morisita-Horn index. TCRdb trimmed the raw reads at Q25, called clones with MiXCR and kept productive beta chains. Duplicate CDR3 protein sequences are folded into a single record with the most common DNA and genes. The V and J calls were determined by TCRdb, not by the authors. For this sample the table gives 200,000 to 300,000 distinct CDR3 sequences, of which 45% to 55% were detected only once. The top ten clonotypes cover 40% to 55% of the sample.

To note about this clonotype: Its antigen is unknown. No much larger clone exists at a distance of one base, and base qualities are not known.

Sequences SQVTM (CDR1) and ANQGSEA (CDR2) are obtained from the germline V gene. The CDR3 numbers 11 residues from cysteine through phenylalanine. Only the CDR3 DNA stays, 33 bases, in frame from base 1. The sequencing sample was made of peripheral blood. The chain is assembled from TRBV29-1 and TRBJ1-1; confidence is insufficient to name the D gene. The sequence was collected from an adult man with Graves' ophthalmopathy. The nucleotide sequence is TGCGGCGCCCCGGGTAACACTGAAGCTTTCTTT. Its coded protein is CGAPGNTEAFF.